This TCR beta chain was retrieved from a study of monozygotic twins with cystic fibrosis. At the level of the study: Libraries were built from approximately 3 micrograms of fragmented DNA using around 16 PCR cycles. Study conclusions and caveats: Co-twins had the most similar V usage for 13 of 16 pairs, J for 8. Clonality was generally low (median around 0.01), higher in the most severe patients.

Repertoires were generated with immunoSEQ multiplex PCR, while TCRdb's copy carries only in-frame clones and drops some. This table holds about 19,000 clones, around 97% found once. The germline gives CDR1 ENHRY, CDR2 SYGVKD. This CDR3 region has 15 residues. J lost 6 bases, V lost 7 bases, and 15 bases had no gene match. On this clone itself: Antigen: not known.

This clonotype was obtained from a woman in her thirties with cystic fibrosis. V is TRBV10-3 and J is TRBJ2-7, with 7 bases fitting TRBD1. Sample: blood. CDR3 amino acids: CAINLTGAKGCEQYF. Here the CDR3 DNA reads TGTGCCATCAACTTAACAGGGGCGAAGGGATGCGAGCAGTACTTC.